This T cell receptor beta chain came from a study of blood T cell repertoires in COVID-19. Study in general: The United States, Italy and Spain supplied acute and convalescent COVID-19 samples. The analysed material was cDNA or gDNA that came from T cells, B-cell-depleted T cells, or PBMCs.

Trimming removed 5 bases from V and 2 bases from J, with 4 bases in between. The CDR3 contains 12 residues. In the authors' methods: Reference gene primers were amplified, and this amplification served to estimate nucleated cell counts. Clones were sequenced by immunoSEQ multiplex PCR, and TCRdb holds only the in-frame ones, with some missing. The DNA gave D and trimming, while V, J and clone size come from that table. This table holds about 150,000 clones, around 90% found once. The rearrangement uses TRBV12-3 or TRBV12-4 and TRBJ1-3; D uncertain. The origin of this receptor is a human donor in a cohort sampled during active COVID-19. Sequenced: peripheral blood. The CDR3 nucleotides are TGTGCCAGCAGTCTTCCTGGAAACACCATATATTTT. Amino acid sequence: CASSLPGNTIYF.